This record looks at one TCR beta chain sequence and its context. What it recognizes is unknown. The CDR3 runs to 15 residues. CDR1 is LNHDA and CDR2 is SQIVND in the germline V gene (reference sequence). V was pared by 5 bases and J by 6 bases, with 11 bases of the junction left unmatched. This entry belongs to a study of PD-L1 blockade in urothelial cancer. Across the study: After treatment start, blood was analyzed at 3 weeks (second dose) and at 6 weeks. Blood-derived samples held a median approximately 150,000 T cells. General study results and limits: Durable-benefit cases showed more tumor-associated blood clone expansion at 3 weeks.

Profiling relied on immunoSEQ multiplex PCR, and the TCRdb table lists in-frame clones only, not all of them. The sample gives some 19,000 clones, over 80% of which show up once; roughly 1.7% is in the top ten. Time point described: peripheral blood 6 weeks after treatment start. The study collected 1 to 8 samples per patient, pretreatment and on-treatment. The chain has TRBV19 and TRBJ2-7, with 9 bases lining up with TRBD1. The sample consisted of PBMCs, taken around atezolizumab (anti-PD-L1) treatment. This TCR was sampled from a man in his forties or fifties with urothelial cancer. The CDR3 spells CASSDPGQGVREQYF. The CDR3 bases are TGTGCCAGTAGTGACCCGGGACAGGGTGTTCGCGAGCAGTACTTC.